The source of this T cell receptor (beta chain) is a study of beta chain features in type 1 diabetes. Overall study context: Age, gender and cell yields were alike across patients and healthy donors.

There are a few counts of this clone. The antigen is undetermined. The study reverse transcribed the entire isolated RNA, so it sequenced expressed TCRB transcripts. The table came from immunoSEQ multiplex PCR; TCRdb's copy has only in-frame clones and leaves some out. The sample consists of about 350,000 clones, around a fifth of them appearing once. Trimming took 3 bases from V and 4 from J, leaving 15 bases between them. Germline V gene lookup returns CDR1 GTSNPN and CDR2 SVGIG (reference sequence). The CDR3 extends over 14 amino acids. Sorting with CD45RO/CCR7/CD25/CD127/CD95/CD27 yielded naive, central memory, regulatory and stem-like memory CD4+ cells. Study-wide results and limits: VDJ junctions from type 1 diabetes patients carried fewer insertions and larger deletions.

The sample taken for sequencing was naive CD4+ T cells from blood. V and J are TRBV30 and TRBJ1-2; D is possibly TRBD1 (6 bases). The origin of this receptor is a woman aged 18-29 years in good health. The CDR3, as DNA: TGTGCCTGGAGGAGTATCCGGGACACCTATGGCTACACCTTC. Translating it yields CAWRSIRDTYGYTF.